Listed below are T cell receptor beta chains from one sample, sequenced in a study of shared clonotypes between healthy human individuals. The repertoire was sequenced with immunoSEQ multiplex PCR; TCRdb's copy has only in-frame clones and lacks some. The sample shows 450,000 to 500,000 clones, over 65% of them seen only once. Sequencing was performed on PBMCs. Receptors originate from a woman in her 40s in good health. Some clones in this sample may be carry-over from other donors' samples. Each CDR3 is given with its conserved first and last residue. The order of the fields is J gene, D gene, clone size, V gene, CDR3 protein, CDR3 DNA. The D gene is left open where the match is weak. Clone size is shown for a subset of rows, as once, few, many or a class of expanded clone.

J: TRBJ1-3
D: -
size: few
V: TRBV18
CDR3: CASSPWTERNTIYF
DNA: TGTGCCAGCTCACCATGGACAGAAAGAAACACCATATATTTT

J: TRBJ2-1
D: -
size: -
V: TRBV6-5
CDR3: CASSYGVSEPSDEQFF
DNA: TGTGCCAGCAGTTACGGGGTTAGCGAACCATCGGATGAGCAGTTCTTC

J: TRBJ2-5
D: TRBD2
size: -
V: TRBV15
CDR3: CATSRGLAGDETQYF
DNA: TGTGCCACCAGCAGGGGACTAGCGGGAGACGAGACCCAGTACTTC

J: TRBJ2-2
D: TRBD1
size: -
V: TRBV27
CDR3: CASSASTGSTGELFF
DNA: TGTGCCAGCAGTGCCTCGACAGGGAGCACCGGGGAGCTGTTTTTT

J: TRBJ2-3
D: -
size: few
V: TRBV5-1
CDR3: CASSLDTSTDTQYF
DNA: TGCGCCAGCAGCTTGGATACTAGCACAGATACGCAGTATTTT

J: TRBJ2-3
D: TRBD1
size: -
V: TRBV5-1
CDR3: CASSLNRGRTDTQYF
DNA: TGCGCCAGCAGCTTAAACAGGGGTCGCACAGATACGCAGTATTTT

J: TRBJ2-5
D: -
size: -
V: TRBV7-9
CDR3: CASSLLSLGETQYF
DNA: TGTGCCAGCAGCTTATTATCTCTGGGGGAGACCCAGTACTTC

J: TRBJ1-4
D: -
size: -
V: TRBV18
CDR3: CASSRDGNEKLFF
DNA: TGTGCCAGCTCCCGGGACGGGAATGAAAAACTGTTTTTT

J: TRBJ2-4
D: -
size: few
V: TRBV6-1
CDR3: CASSGVASENIQYF
DNA: TGTGCCAGCAGTGGCGTAGCGAGCGAAAACATTCAGTACTTC

J: TRBJ1-1
D: -
size: -
V: TRBV9
CDR3: CASSVALGGDTEAFF
DNA: TGTGCCAGCAGCGTCGCCCTGGGGGGGGACACTGAAGCTTTCTTT

J: TRBJ2-1
D: TRBD2
size: -
V: TRBV2
CDR3: CAGGLAEYNEQFF
DNA: TGTGCCGGGGGACTAGCGGAGTACAATGAGCAGTTCTTC

J: TRBJ1-1
D: -
size: -
V: TRBV5-1
CDR3: CASSFNFGTEAFF
DNA: TGCGCCAGCAGCTTCAATTTCGGCACTGAAGCTTTCTTT

J: TRBJ1-1
D: -
size: -
V: TRBV30
CDR3: CAWSLDLGNKAFF
DNA: TGTGCCTGGAGCCTCGATTTGGGAAATAAAGCTTTCTTT

J: TRBJ1-5
D: -
size: few
V: TRBV5-1
CDR3: CASSLGPDQPQHF
DNA: TGCGCCAGCAGCTTGGGGCCCGATCAGCCCCAGCATTTT

J: TRBJ1-4
D: -
size: -
V: TRBV5-1
CDR3: CASSLVSGATNEKLFF
DNA: TGCGCCAGCAGCTTGGTTAGTGGCGCAACTAATGAAAAACTGTTTTTT

J: TRBJ1-6
D: -
size: -
V: TRBV2
CDR3: CATKLDSPLHF
DNA: TGTGCCACCAAACTAGATTCACCCCTCCACTTT

J: TRBJ2-3
D: -
size: -
V: TRBV11-2
CDR3: CASSQSDTQYF
DNA: TGTGCCAGCAGTCAAAGCGATACGCAGTATTTT

J: TRBJ1-4
D: -
size: -
V: TRBV19
CDR3: CASSIGVSTNEKLFF
DNA: TGTGCCAGTAGTATAGGGGTATCAACTAATGAAAAACTGTTTTTT

J: TRBJ1-2
D: TRBD1
size: once
V: TRBV4-2
CDR3: CASSQGTGTGGAPYGYTF
DNA: TGTGCCAGCAGCCAAGGTACAGGGACAGGGGGCGCCCCGTATGGCTACACCTTC

J: TRBJ2-1
D: -
size: -
V: TRBV7-9
CDR3: CASSFAVEGPNNEQFF
DNA: TGTGCCAGCAGCTTCGCGGTAGAGGGCCCCAACAATGAGCAGTTCTTC

J: TRBJ2-7
D: -
size: -
V: TRBV7-3
CDR3: CASSPRAGVLNEQYF
DNA: TGTGCCAGCAGCCCCCGGGCAGGGGTCTTGAACGAGCAGTACTTC

J: TRBJ2-7
D: TRBD1
size: -
V: TRBV2
CDR3: CASRTGFLLYEQYF
DNA: TGTGCCAGCAGGACAGGGTTCCTTCTCTACGAGCAGTACTTC

J: TRBJ2-7
D: -
size: -
V: TRBV10-3
CDR3: CAISESQQTYEQYF
DNA: TGTGCCATCAGTGAGTCTCAGCAGACCTACGAGCAGTACTTC

J: TRBJ2-7
D: -
size: -
V: TRBV7-8
CDR3: CASRLEYEQYF
DNA: TGTGCCAGCAGGCTTGAGTACGAGCAGTACTTC

J: TRBJ2-1
D: TRBD2
size: many
V: TRBV30
CDR3: CACRGGSKNYNEQFF
DNA: TGTGCCTGCCGCGGGGGAAGCAAAAATTACAATGAGCAGTTCTTC

J: TRBJ1-1
D: -
size: -
V: TRBV12-2
CDR3: CASRPGGGWETEAFF
DNA: TGTGCAAGTCGCCCGGGCGGGGGATGGGAGACTGAAGCTTTCTTT

J: TRBJ1-2
D: TRBD1
size: -
V: TRBV6-1
CDR3: CASSGRDRGSEGYTF
DNA: TGTGCCAGCAGTGGCCGGGACAGGGGGTCAGAGGGCTACACCTTC

J: TRBJ2-7
D: -
size: -
V: TRBV2
CDR3: CASRSDGGESREQYF
DNA: TGTGCCAGCCGAAGTGATGGGGGAGAGTCGAGGGAGCAGTACTTC

J: TRBJ2-3
D: -
size: -
V: TRBV5-1
CDR3: CASSLQRAADTQYF
DNA: TGCGCCAGCAGCTTACAGAGGGCGGCAGATACGCAGTATTTT

J: TRBJ2-7
D: -
size: -
V: TRBV7-8
CDR3: CASSSGRTYEQYF
DNA: TGTGCCAGCAGCTCTGGACGGACCTACGAGCAGTACTTC

J: TRBJ1-3
D: -
size: -
V: TRBV7-9
CDR3: CASSLDNTIYF
DNA: TGTGCCAGCAGCTTGGATAACACCATATATTTT

J: TRBJ2-5
D: -
size: -
V: TRBV5-1
CDR3: CASSFGRETQYF
DNA: TGCGCCAGCAGCTTTGGTCGGGAGACCCAGTACTTC

J: TRBJ1-1
D: -
size: -
V: TRBV6-5
CDR3: CASSYTAGGSEAFF
DNA: TGTGCCAGCAGTTACACCGCCGGGGGGTCTGAAGCTTTCTTT

J: TRBJ2-2
D: -
size: -
V: TRBV6-1
CDR3: CASNPVGLNGELFF
DNA: TGTGCCAGCAACCCCGTGGGACTGAACGGGGAGCTGTTTTTT

J: TRBJ2-4
D: -
size: -
V: TRBV7-2
CDR3: CASRARSPYGDAGNIQYF
DNA: TGTGCCAGCAGAGCGCGTTCCCCGTATGGGGACGCCGGAAACATTCAGTACTTC

J: TRBJ1-2
D: -
size: -
V: TRBV19
CDR3: CASRIRDSNYGYTF
DNA: TGTGCCAGTAGAATCAGGGATTCTAACTATGGCTACACCTTC

J: TRBJ2-2
D: TRBD2
size: few
V: TRBV2
CDR3: CASSASGRVGGELFF
DNA: TGTGCCAGCAGTGCAAGCGGGAGGGTCGGCGGGGAGCTGTTTTTT

J: TRBJ2-1
D: TRBD2
size: -
V: TRBV5-1
CDR3: CASSLDLAGVQFF
DNA: TGCGCCAGCAGCTTGGATCTCGCGGGAGTGCAGTTCTTC

J: TRBJ1-4
D: TRBD1
size: -
V: TRBV7-9
CDR3: CASDRDSNEKLFF
DNA: TGTGCCAGCGACCGGGACAGTAATGAAAAACTGTTTTTT

J: TRBJ2-3
D: -
size: -
V: TRBV2
CDR3: CASPPRSDTQYF
DNA: TGTGCCAGCCCCCCCCGCTCAGATACGCAGTATTTT

J: TRBJ2-2
D: -
size: -
V: TRBV10-3
CDR3: CAISGSSDSGELFF
DNA: TGTGCCATCAGTGGCTCGAGCGACTCCGGGGAGCTGTTTTTT

J: TRBJ2-5
D: -
size: few
V: TRBV5-8
CDR3: CASSLTRFRETQYF
DNA: TGTGCCAGCAGCTTGACGAGGTTTCGGGAGACCCAGTACTTC

J: TRBJ2-1
D: -
size: -
V: TRBV5-1
CDR3: CASSFRRTRDNEQFF
DNA: TGCGCCAGCAGCTTCCGGAGGACTCGAGACAATGAGCAGTTCTTC

J: TRBJ1-2
D: -
size: -
V: TRBV5-6
CDR3: CASSSAWTVIYGYTF
DNA: TGTGCCAGCAGCTCCGCCTGGACAGTCATCTATGGCTACACCTTC

J: TRBJ2-3
D: TRBD2
size: -
V: TRBV15
CDR3: CATSALAGTDTQYF
DNA: TGTGCCACCAGTGCACTAGCGGGAACAGATACGCAGTATTTT

J: TRBJ2-1
D: TRBD2
size: -
V: TRBV10-3
CDR3: CAISPQREAHNEQFF
DNA: TGTGCCATCAGTCCCCAGCGGGAGGCCCACAATGAGCAGTTCTTC

J: TRBJ1-2
D: -
size: -
V: TRBV4-3
CDR3: CASSQDVTGDGYTF
DNA: TGCGCCAGCAGCCAAGATGTCACGGGGGATGGCTACACCTTC

J: TRBJ2-5
D: -
size: -
V: TRBV6-5
CDR3: CASSYSTVVPTKTQYF
DNA: TGTGCCAGCAGTTACTCGACAGTGGTCCCGACAAAGACCCAGTACTTC

J: TRBJ2-3
D: -
size: -
V: TRBV29-1
CDR3: CSVEDLGTSPTDTQYF
DNA: TGCAGCGTTGAAGATCTAGGGACTTCCCCCACAGATACGCAGTATTTT

J: TRBJ2-2
D: -
size: -
V: TRBV7-6
CDR3: CASSHRVNTGELFF
DNA: TGTGCCAGCAGCCACCGTGTGAACACCGGGGAGCTGTTTTTT

J: TRBJ2-6
D: -
size: -
V: TRBV6-4
CDR3: CASSDVAGGANVLTF
DNA: TGTGCCAGCAGTGACGTGGCGGGGGGGGCCAACGTCCTGACTTTC

J: TRBJ2-5
D: -
size: once
V: TRBV5-1
CDR3: CASSLLTEQYF
DNA: TGCGCCAGCAGCCTCCTAACAGAGCAGTACTTC

J: TRBJ2-2
D: TRBD2
size: -
V: TRBV6-1
CDR3: CASSSGGPGLFF
DNA: TGTGCCAGCAGTAGCGGGGGGCCAGGGCTGTTTTTT

J: TRBJ2-3
D: TRBD2
size: -
V: TRBV5-1
CDR3: CASTDVRGGGTDTQYF
DNA: TGCGCCAGCACCGATGTGCGGGGAGGGGGCACAGATACGCAGTATTTT

J: TRBJ2-3
D: -
size: few
V: TRBV18
CDR3: CASSPRGRNIQTDTQYF
DNA: TGTGCCAGCTCACCTCGGGGGAGAAATATTCAAACAGATACGCAGTATTTT